These T cell receptor beta chains were read from a single sample in a study of T-cell reconstitution after alpha-beta-depleted transplantation in children. TCRdb re-called the PCR reads through MiXCR, storing one row per CDR3 protein. The sample holds around 600,000 distinct CDR3 sequences, more than 20% seen once. This sample comprised PBMCs, mostly from graft donor cells, obtained 360 days after TCRalphabeta/CD19-depleted stem cell transplant. These receptors originate from a boy younger than two who had a stem cell transplant for acute myeloid leukemia, so the T cells may come from the graft donor. Each CDR3 is given with its conserved first and last residue. The D gene is left open where the match is weak. Some rows have no size entry. The others give once, few or many, or a class for an expanded clone.

j_gene,d_gene,v_gene,abundance,CDR3aa,CDR3nt
TRBJ2-3,TRBD2,TRBV20-1,many,CSATTSRDTQYF,TGCAGTGCCACGACTAGCAGGGATACGCAGTATTTT
TRBJ1-1,NA,TRBV7-9,many,CASTLSPDMNTEAFF,TGTGCCAGCACCCTTTCGCCCGACATGAACACTGAAGCTTTCTTT
TRBJ1-5,NA,TRBV12-3/TRBV12-4,NA,CASSYRTFGNQPQHF,TGTGCCAGCAGTTACCGAACCTTCGGCAATCAGCCCCAGCATTTT
TRBJ1-2,NA,TRBV18,NA,CASSSGPGGYTF,TGTGCCAGCTCATCGGGACCGGGAGGCTACACCTTC
TRBJ2-3,TRBD2,TRBV20-1,few,CSCSGGGTDTQYF,TGCAGCTGTAGCGGGGGCGGCACAGATACGCAGTATTTT
TRBJ2-3,TRBD1,TRBV20-1,NA,CSARSRGPYHRNTQYF,TGCAGTGCTAGAAGTAGGGGGCCCTACCATCGGAATACGCAGTATTTT
TRBJ2-1,NA,TRBV20-1,few,CSASRDNEQFF,TGCAGTGCTAGTAGGGACAATGAGCAGTTCTTC
TRBJ2-7,NA,TRBV6-1,NA,CASSTGGSHLTYEQYF,TGTGCCAGCAGCACGGGCGGTTCGCACCTGACCTACGAGCAGTACTTC
TRBJ2-5,NA,TRBV4-3,many,CASSQDSQGQGETQYF,TGCGCCAGCAGCCAAGATAGTCAGGGGCAAGGAGAGACCCAGTACTTC
TRBJ2-2,NA,TRBV7-7,many,CASSLARGLDTGELFF,TGTGCCAGCAGCTTAGCGCGGGGTCTTGACACCGGGGAGCTGTTTTTT
TRBJ1-2,NA,TRBV28,few,CASIPTGRSGYTF,TGTGCCAGCATTCCGACGGGGCGCTCTGGCTACACCTTC
TRBJ2-3,NA,TRBV5-6,few,CASRVQGGAVDTQYF,TGTGCCAGCAGAGTACAGGGCGGCGCGGTGGATACGCAGTATTTT
TRBJ2-5,TRBD2,TRBV7-2,few,CASSITSGQETQYF,TGTGCCAGCAGCATCACTAGCGGACAAGAGACCCAGTACTTC
TRBJ2-7,NA,TRBV6-5,NA,CAAQVPKGEQYF,TGTGCCGCACAGGTCCCCAAGGGCGAGCAGTACTTC
TRBJ2-1,NA,TRBV7-9,few,CASSPPGALASYNEQFF,TGTGCCAGCAGCCCACCGGGGGCCCTAGCGTCCTACAATGAGCAGTTCTTC
TRBJ1-2,NA,TRBV6-2/TRBV6-3,NA,CASRGSGGTAGYTF,TGTGCCAGCAGAGGCAGTGGGGGGACGGCAGGCTACACCTTC
TRBJ1-2,TRBD1,TRBV7-2,many,CASSFWVTGVYGYTF,TGTGCCAGCAGCTTTTGGGTGACAGGGGTCTATGGCTACACCTTC
TRBJ2-1,TRBD1,TRBV29-1,many,CSVTGVEQFF,TGCAGCGTAACAGGGGTTGAGCAGTTCTTC
TRBJ1-4,NA,TRBV6-1,NA,CASSQQAANEKLFF,TGTGCCAGCAGTCAACAGGCGGCTAATGAAAAACTGTTTTTT
TRBJ2-5,NA,TRBV9,NA,CASSVGSLHQETQYF,TGTGCCAGCAGCGTAGGTAGCCTCCACCAAGAGACCCAGTACTTC
TRBJ2-2,NA,TRBV12-3/TRBV12-4,many,CASRRAEPGELFF,TGTGCCAGCAGGCGGGCCGAACCCGGGGAGCTGTTTTTT
TRBJ1-1,TRBD1,TRBV7-3,NA,CASSPRGGTGPRNTEAFF,TGTGCCAGCAGCCCTCGAGGGGGGACAGGCCCTCGGAACACTGAAGCTTTCTTT
TRBJ2-1,TRBD1,TRBV5-1,NA,CASSSSGTADYNEQFF,TGCGCCAGCAGCTCATCCGGGACAGCGGACTACAATGAGCAGTTCTTC
TRBJ2-1,NA,TRBV9,few,CASSPHPTNEQFF,TGTGCCAGCAGCCCCCATCCCACGAATGAGCAGTTCTTC
TRBJ1-2,NA,TRBV29-1,many,CSVAQGVGYTF,TGCAGCGTTGCCCAGGGAGTCGGCTACACCTTC
TRBJ1-3,NA,TRBV4-3,NA,CASSQDSPQGFSGNTIYF,TGCGCCAGCAGCCAAGATAGCCCACAGGGCTTCTCTGGAAACACCATATATTTT
TRBJ2-5,NA,TRBV5-1,many,CASSPDAPSGETQYF,TGCGCCAGCAGCCCCGATGCCCCGTCGGGGGAGACCCAGTACTTC
TRBJ2-7,TRBD2,TRBV20-1,few,CSASRLAGDTYEQYF,TGCAGTGCTAGTCGACTAGCGGGGGATACCTACGAGCAGTACTTC
TRBJ2-3,TRBD2,TRBV5-6,NA,CASSLGASGFTDTQYF,TGTGCCAGCAGCTTGGGTGCTAGCGGATTCACAGATACGCAGTATTTT
TRBJ2-1,TRBD2,TRBV15,NA,CATSRDLGGEEQFF,TGTGCCACCAGCAGAGATCTGGGAGGGGAGGAGCAGTTCTTC
TRBJ2-3,NA,TRBV24-1,NA,CATSDIQGPGADTQYF,TGTGCCACCAGTGACATACAGGGGCCGGGAGCAGATACGCAGTATTTT
TRBJ2-1,NA,TRBV14,NA,CASSQVSRPYNEQFF,TGTGCCAGCAGCCAAGTCAGTCGACCCTACAATGAGCAGTTCTTC
TRBJ2-1,NA,TRBV6-6,many,CASSAGQYNEQFF,TGTGCCAGCAGTGCAGGACAGTACAATGAGCAGTTCTTC
TRBJ2-7,TRBD1,TRBV29-1,few,CSALTGGSYEQYF,TGCAGCGCCCTGACAGGGGGTTCCTACGAGCAGTACTTC
TRBJ2-7,NA,TRBV6-1,NA,CASSRHADSKGLYEQYF,TGTGCCAGCAGCCGGCACGCGGACTCAAAAGGGCTCTACGAGCAGTACTTC
TRBJ2-1,NA,TRBV20-1,many,CSARVGGPYNEQFF,TGCAGTGCTAGAGTGGGGGGGCCCTACAATGAGCAGTTCTTC
TRBJ2-1,NA,TRBV30,NA,CAWDPRGNEQFF,TGTGCCTGGGACCCCAGAGGGAATGAGCAGTTCTTC
TRBJ1-2,NA,TRBV14,many,CASSHRGTANYGYTF,TGTGCCAGCAGCCACAGAGGGACGGCGAACTATGGCTACACCTTC
TRBJ2-3,TRBD2,TRBV20-1,few,CSARDRGAGARTDTQYF,TGCAGTGCTAGAGATCGAGGAGCGGGGGCCCGCACAGATACGCAGTATTTT
TRBJ1-2,NA,TRBV20-1,many,CSARDSGGAPYGYTF,TGCAGTGCTAGAGATTCAGGAGGTGCCCCCTATGGCTACACCTTC
TRBJ2-2,NA,TRBV7-9,NA,CASSIQGTGELFF,TGTGCCAGCAGCATACAGGGTACCGGGGAGCTGTTTTTT
TRBJ1-1,NA,TRBV5-1,once,CASSFRGPNTEAFF,TGCGCCAGCAGCTTCAGGGGCCCGAACACTGAAGCTTTCTTT
TRBJ1-2,NA,TRBV10-2,few,CAVQGGYGYTF,TGCGCCGTTCAGGGAGGCTATGGCTACACCTTC
TRBJ2-3,NA,TRBV4-3,NA,CASSQEVAGTDAQYF,TGCGCCAGCAGCCAAGAGGTGGCGGGGACAGACGCGCAGTATTTT
TRBJ2-1,TRBD2,TRBV11-1,NA,CASSPGLVRFF,TGTGCCAGCAGCCCCGGACTAGTGCGGTTCTTC
TRBJ2-3,NA,TRBV5-1,NA,CASSRVPLADTQYF,TGCGCCAGCAGTCGGGTCCCCCTTGCGGATACGCAGTATTTT